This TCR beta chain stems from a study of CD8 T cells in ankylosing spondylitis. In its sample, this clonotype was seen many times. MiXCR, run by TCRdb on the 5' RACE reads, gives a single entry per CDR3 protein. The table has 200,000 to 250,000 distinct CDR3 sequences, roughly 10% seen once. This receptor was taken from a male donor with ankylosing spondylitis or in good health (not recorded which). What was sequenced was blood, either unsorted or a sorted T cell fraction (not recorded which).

CDR3: CASRWDRGFDQPQHF. The CDR3, as DNA: TGTGCCAGCAGATGGGACAGGGGATTTGATCAGCCCCAGCATTTT. The rearrangement joins TRBV12-3 or TRBV12-4 to TRBJ1-5; 10 bases agree with TRBD1. V dropped 6 bases and J dropped 5; count of bases not matched to a gene: 7. CDR3 length: 15 amino acids.